Below, 13 T cell receptor beta chains from the same sample are listed, as sequenced in a study of shared clonotypes between healthy human individuals. Measured with immunoSEQ multiplex PCR; TCRdb has only the in-frame clones, and not every one. The sample has about 2 million clones, less than 95% seen once. Naive CD8 cells lacked CD45RO, underwent positive selection for CCR7 and left out terminally differentiated effector memory CD45RA+ cells. Sequencing was performed on naive CD8+ T cells sorted from blood. Receptors were obtained from a man younger than 35 in good health.

The CDR3 nucleotides are TGTGCCAGCAGCTTGTCCCAGGGGACGTGGGGCTACACCTTC. Translating gives CASSLSQGTWGYTF. V is TRBV7-2 and J is TRBJ1-2; D possibly corresponds to TRBD1 (6 bases). This CDR3 is 14 amino acids long. CDR1 is SGHTA and CDR2 is FQGNSA in the germline V gene. V dropped 3 bases and J dropped 8 bases, with 16 bases sitting between them.

This clone was seen only once. The gene calls are TRBV27 and TRBJ1-1; no firm D call. This CDR3 comprises 16 residues. V lost 5 bases and J lost 3, with 19 bases in between. Germline V CDR1 and CDR2: MNHEY, SMNVEV (reference sequence). This chain's CDR3 is CASSPTPRGLDTEAFF. In DNA form, the CDR3 reads TGTGCCAGCAGTCCTACCCCCCGGGGTTTGGACACTGAAGCTTTCTTT.

Worth noting for this clone: The same CDR3 arises from other DNA sequences in this sample as well. The rearrangement links TRBV6-5 to TRBJ2-7, with a tentative D call TRBD1 (5 bases). CDR1 and CDR2 (germline): MNHEY, SVGAGI. The CDR3 spans 16 residues. The V end lost 0 bases, the J end lost 2 bases, and 14 bases lay between the germline ends. The CDR3 is CASSYSTGEATYEQYF. The CDR3 coding sequence is TGTGCCAGCAGTTACTCTACAGGAGAAGCCACCTACGAGCAGTACTTC.

The chain has TRBV7-2 and TRBJ2-7; 8 bases are shared with TRBD2. The CDR3 runs 15 residues. With V trimmed by 2 bases and J by 2 bases, 5 bases remained unmatched. Per the germline V gene, CDR1 is SGHTA and CDR2 is FQGNSA. CDR3 bases: TGTGCCAGCAGCTTAATGGGACTAGAAGCCTACGAGCAGTACTTC. This codes for CASSLMGLEAYEQYF.

This chain links TRBV7-9 with TRBJ2-7, with unresolved D. CDR1 is SEHNR and CDR2 is FQNEAQ in the germline V gene (reference sequence). Between the trimmed V and J ends, which lost 6 bases and 5 bases, there was a span of 14 bases. This CDR3 has 13 residues. The CDR3 region has the DNA TGTGCCAGCAGTCCCCCAGGTCAGGACGAGCAGTACTTC. Protein sequence: CASSPPGQDEQYF.

The chain joins TRBV4-1 to TRBJ2-1, with TRBD2 matching over 12 bases. The junction had 7 bases not matched to a gene; V was cut back by 4 bases and J by 9 bases. Germline CDR1 reads MGHRA; CDR2 reads YSYEKL. The CDR3 consists of 15 residues. The CDR3 nucleotides read TGCGCCAGCAGCCTCAGACTAGCGGGAGCAAGTGAGCAGTTCTTC. It is translated as CASSLRLAGASEQFF.

V is TRBV28 and J is TRBJ2-7; D is possibly TRBD1 (6 bases). V was clipped by 4 bases and J by 5 bases, with 18 bases between them. Looked up from germline, CDR1 is MDHEN and CDR2 is SYDVKM. The CDR3 is 15 residues long. The CDR3 loop reads CASSSPRGLGDEQYF. DNA of the CDR3: TGTGCCAGCAGTTCCCCCAGGGGATTGGGGGACGAGCAGTACTTC.

The CDR3 here is CASSQGTPNYGYTF. The CDR3 DNA sequence: TGCGCCAGCAGCCAGGGGACCCCTAACTATGGCTACACCTTC. The chain has TRBV4-1 and TRBJ1-2, with D tentatively TRBD1 (5 bases). Trimming removed 3 bases at V and 0 bases at J, with 8 bases between. The germline V gene encodes CDR1 MGHRA and CDR2 YSYEKL. The CDR3 contains 14 residues.

The chain combines TRBV7-6 with TRBJ2-7, with TRBD2 matching 12 bases. Germline CDR1 is SGHVS and CDR2 is FNYEAQ. Trimming at V came to 5 bases and at J to 8 bases, leaving 10 bases not matched to a gene. The CDR3 sequence is 15 residues long. For the CDR3, the DNA is TGTGCCAGCAGCCCGGGACTAGCGGGCACCCCGCAGCAGTACTTC. Amino acid sequence: CASSPGLAGTPQQYF.

The chain links TRBV6-1 to TRBJ2-7; D may be TRBD2 (5 bases). V dropped 5 bases and J dropped 8 bases, with 19 bases sitting between them. The CDR3 totals 14 residues. Per germline, CDR1 MNHNS and CDR2 SASEGT. The CDR3 DNA reads TGTGCCAGCAGTTCGGACGGAGGCTACGAGAAGCAGTACTTC. This codes for CASSSDGGYEKQYF.

The chain links TRBV28 to TRBJ2-7, with D possibly being TRBD1 or TRBD2 (5 bases each). V lost 7 bases and J lost 4, with 14 bases in between. CDR1 and CDR2 from the germline V gene are MDHEN and SYDVKM. The CDR3 runs to 13 residues. CDR3 residues: CASTGQGMYEQYF. For the CDR3, the DNA is TGTGCCAGCACGGGGCAGGGTATGTACGAGCAGTACTTC.

The chain has TRBV27 and TRBJ1-4; D possibly corresponds to TRBD1 (5 bases). V gave up 2 bases and J gave up 8 bases, with 12 bases separating them. Germline V gene lookup returns CDR1 MNHEY and CDR2 SMNVEV (reference sequence). There are 14 residues in the CDR3. The CDR3 bases are TGTGCCAGCAGTTTACTGCAGGGCGGCGAAAAACTGTTTTTT. It specifies CASSLLQGGEKLFF.

The chain couples TRBV6-5 to TRBJ1-4; D is undetermined. The germline CDR1 and CDR2 sequences are MNHEY and SVGAGI. The CDR3 sequence is 14 residues long. V was clipped by 6 bases and J by 6 bases, with 14 bases between them. As DNA, the CDR3 is TGTGCCAGCAGCCCTCCGGGAGGCTATGAAAAACTGTTTTTT. Translated: CASSPPGGYEKLFF.